This TCR beta chain is drawn from a study of blood T cell repertoires in COVID-19. Data came from immunoSEQ multiplex PCR; TCRdb stores just in-frame clones and leaves some out. The sample holds 120,000 or so clones, around 87% seen once. The CDR3 extends over 16 amino acids. With V trimmed by 4 bases and J by 1 base, 5 bases remained unmatched. Germline lookup yields CDR1 LGHDT and CDR2 YNNKEL (reference sequence). The receptor was derived from a man in his fifties or sixties with acute or convalescent COVID-19. Sample: peripheral blood. The rearrangement joins TRBV3-1 (or the pseudogene TRBV3-2) to TRBJ1-3; 9 bases are shared with TRBD1. The CDR3 DNA is TGTGCCAGCAGCCGAACAGGGGGCGTTTCTGGAAACACCATATATTTT. Translation gives CASSRTGGVSGNTIYF.